The present T cell receptor beta chain was sequenced within a study of CDR3 diversity in severe acne. TCRdb called the PCR reads again in MiXCR, with one record for every CDR3 protein. Of roughly 93,000 distinct CDR3 sequences listed, under 55% were seen once; the top ten hold about 9.9%. Looked up from germline, CDR1 is SGHAT and CDR2 is FQNNGV. Trimming removed 7 bases at V and 1 base at J, with 10 bases between. The CDR3 has 14 amino acids. The material sequenced was blood. The V and J genes are TRBV11-2 and TRBJ2-2; possibly TRBD1 for D (6 bases). The TCR originated in a male donor with severe acne vulgaris. CDR3 protein: CASTQDRNTGELFF. DNA of the CDR3: TGTGCCAGCACCCAGGACAGGAACACCGGGGAGCTGTTTTTT. Complete variable domain (other parts from reference TRBV11-2 and TRBJ2-2): EAGVAQSPRYKIIEKRQSVAFWCNPISGHATLYWYQQILGQGPKLLIQFQNNGVVDDSQLPKDRFSAERLKGVDSTLKIQPAKLEDSAVYLCASTQDRNTGELFFGEGSRLTVL.